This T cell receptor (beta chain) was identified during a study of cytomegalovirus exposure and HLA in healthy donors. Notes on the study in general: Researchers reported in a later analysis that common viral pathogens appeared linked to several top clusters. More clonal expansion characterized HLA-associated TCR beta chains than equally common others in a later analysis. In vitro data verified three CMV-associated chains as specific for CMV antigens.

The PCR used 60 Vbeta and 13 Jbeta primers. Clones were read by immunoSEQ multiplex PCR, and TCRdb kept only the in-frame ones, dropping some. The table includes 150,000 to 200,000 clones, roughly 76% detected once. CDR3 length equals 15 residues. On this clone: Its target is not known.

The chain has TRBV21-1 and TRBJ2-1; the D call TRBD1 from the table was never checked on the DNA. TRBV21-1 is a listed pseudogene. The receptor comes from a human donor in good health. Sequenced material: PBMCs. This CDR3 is CASSKVGTGVSEQFF. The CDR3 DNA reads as TGTGCCAGCAGCAAAGTTGGGACAGGGGTTTCTGAGCAGTTCTTC.